The clone carrying this TCR beta chain was counted between two and nine times. The TCR beta CDR3 regions underwent amplification using RNA transcripts as the source. Using the HTBI primer set, a first-round RT-PCR was run on the TCR CDR3. TCRdb ran MiXCR on the multiplex PCR reads and lists one entry per CDR3 protein. The sample consists of fewer than 450,000 distinct CDR3 sequences, 15% to 20% of them appearing once. The data belong to a study of T cells in Graves' hyperthyroidism and ophthalmopathy. The sequenced material came from blood. This receptor was taken from a woman aged 25 to 45 with Graves' hyperthyroidism that later progressed to Graves' ophthalmopathy.

The CDR3 nucleotides read TGTGCCAGTAGTGTCGGGACAGGGGGAGGACACTACAATGAGCAGTTCTTC. Translating it yields CASSVGTGGGHYNEQFF. The V gene is TRBV19, the J gene TRBJ2-1; 11 positions match TRBD1. The CDR3 is 17 residues long. Looked up from germline, CDR1 is LNHDA and CDR2 is SQIVND (reference sequence). The junction had 9 bases not matched to a gene; V was cut back by 5 bases and J by 3 bases.